These T cell receptor beta chains were read from a single sample in a study of radiation and T cells in renal cell carcinoma. Libraries were prepared by immunoSEQ multiplex PCR; TCRdb keeps only in-frame clonotypes and omits some of them. The table records 94,000 or so clones, 82% of them present only once. Sequencing used blood, obtained from a patient whose treatment included radiotherapy and nephrectomy. The origin of the receptors is a man between 60 and 75 years old with renal cell carcinoma. Each CDR3 is given with its conserved first and last residue. The D gene is left open where the match is weak. Some rows have no size entry. The others give once, few or many, or a class for an expanded clone.

j_gene | v_gene | abundance | d_gene | CDR3aa | CDR3nt
TRBJ2-1 | TRBV19 | NA | NA | CASSRNNEQFF | TGTGCCAGTAGTCGGAACAATGAGCAGTTCTTC
TRBJ2-3 | TRBV7-8 | NA | TRBD2 | CASSPGLVGTDTQYF | TGTGCCAGCAGCCCGGGACTAGTCGGCACAGATACGCAGTATTTT
TRBJ2-1 | TRBV29-1 | once | TRBD2 | CSVLAGGYNEQFF | TGCAGCGTGCTAGCGGGAGGGTACAATGAGCAGTTCTTC
TRBJ1-2 | TRBV6-5 | NA | NA | CASSRQTGYGYTF | TGTGCCAGCAGTCGGCAGACGGGCTATGGCTACACCTTC
TRBJ1-1 | TRBV9 | NA | TRBD1 | CASSAWDRQNTEAFF | TGTGCCAGCAGCGCTTGGGACAGGCAAAACACTGAAGCTTTCTTT
TRBJ2-2 | TRBV2 | NA | TRBD1 | CASSVDPTGGYGGELFF | TGTGCCAGCAGCGTCGACCCTACAGGGGGCTACGGCGGGGAGCTGTTTTTT
TRBJ2-7 | TRBV9 | NA | NA | CASSFTGRDEQYF | TGTGCCAGCAGCTTTACAGGGCGTGACGAGCAGTACTTC
TRBJ2-7 | TRBV19 | NA | NA | CASSIAARAGPNEQYF | TGTGCCAGTAGTATAGCCGCTCGGGCAGGGCCAAACGAGCAGTACTTC
TRBJ1-5 | TRBV19 | NA | TRBD1 | CASSNPATGPWGAQHF | TGTGCCAGTAGTAACCCCGCGACAGGGCCCTGGGGGGCCCAGCATTTT
TRBJ2-7 | TRBV10-1 | NA | NA | CASSVNSYEQYF | TGCGCCAGCAGTGTTAACTCCTACGAGCAGTACTTC
TRBJ2-5 | TRBV5-1 | NA | TRBD2 | CASSRLAAKQETQYF | TGCGCCAGCAGCCGACTAGCGGCTAAACAAGAGACCCAGTACTTC
TRBJ1-2 | TRBV5-1 | NA | NA | CASSLGTDYGYTF | TGCGCCAGCAGCCTCGGGACGGACTATGGCTACACCTTC
TRBJ2-7 | TRBV10-2 | NA | TRBD2 | CASRLTSGSYEQYF | TGCGCCAGCAGGCTGACTAGCGGGAGCTACGAGCAGTACTTC
TRBJ2-1 | TRBV11-2 | once | NA | CASSSQAVYHEQFF | TGTGCCAGCAGCTCCCAAGCAGTTTATCATGAGCAGTTCTTC
TRBJ2-7 | TRBV27 | NA | TRBD2 | CASPSGREHEQYF | TGTGCCAGCCCTAGCGGGAGGGAGCACGAGCAGTACTTC
TRBJ2-2 | TRBV18 | NA | NA | CASSPLGTDTGELFF | TGTGCCAGCTCACCTCTCGGAACAGACACCGGGGAGCTGTTTTTT
TRBJ2-7 | TRBV10-1 | NA | NA | CASSESTGGVVSHEQYF | TGCGCCAGCAGTGAGTCGACCGGTGGGGTGGTGTCCCACGAGCAGTACTTC
TRBJ2-7 | TRBV7-9 | NA | NA | CASSSSDEQYF | TGTGCCAGCAGCTCGTCTGACGAGCAGTACTTC
TRBJ2-5 | TRBV4-2 | once | NA | CASSQEGTETQYF | TGTGCCAGCAGCCAAGAGGGGACAGAGACCCAGTACTTC
TRBJ2-5 | TRBV11-2 | NA | NA | CASSPLLASQETQYF | TGTGCCAGCAGCCCCCTTCTAGCATCCCAAGAGACCCAGTACTTC
TRBJ1-5 | TRBV7-9 | NA | NA | CASSLAPTGRPQHF | TGTGCCAGCAGCTTAGCCCCCACCGGGCGGCCCCAGCATTTT
TRBJ2-7 | TRBV30 | NA | NA | CAWSAGYPSSYEQYF | TGTGCCTGGAGTGCGGGGTACCCGAGCTCCTACGAGCAGTACTTC
TRBJ1-2 | TRBV21-1 | NA | NA | CASSNKTGGRVRYNYGYTF | TGTGCCAGCAGCAATAAGACAGGGGGTAGGGTGAGGTACAACTATGGCTACACCTTC